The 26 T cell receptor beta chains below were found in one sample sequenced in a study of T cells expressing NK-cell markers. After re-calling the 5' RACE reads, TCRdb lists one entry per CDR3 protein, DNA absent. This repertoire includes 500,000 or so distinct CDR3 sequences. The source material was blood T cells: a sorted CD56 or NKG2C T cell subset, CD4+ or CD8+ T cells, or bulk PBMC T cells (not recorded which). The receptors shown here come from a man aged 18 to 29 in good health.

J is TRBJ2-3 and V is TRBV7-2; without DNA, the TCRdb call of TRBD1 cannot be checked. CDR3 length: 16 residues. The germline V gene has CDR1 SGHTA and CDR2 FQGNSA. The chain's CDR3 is CASSFPDGGRADTQYF.

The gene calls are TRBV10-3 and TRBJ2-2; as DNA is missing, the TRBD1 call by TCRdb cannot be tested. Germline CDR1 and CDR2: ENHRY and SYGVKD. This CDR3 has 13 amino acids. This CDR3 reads CATRQGEAGELFF.

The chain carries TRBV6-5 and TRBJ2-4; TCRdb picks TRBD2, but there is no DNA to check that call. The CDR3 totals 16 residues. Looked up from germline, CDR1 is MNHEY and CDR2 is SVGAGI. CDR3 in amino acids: CASSHTGLLAKNIQYF.

The CDR3: CASSPRTSGSSGELFF. This rearrangement joins TRBV18 to TRBJ2-2; checking the TCRdb D call of TRBD2 is not possible without DNA. Germline assignment: CDR1 KGHSH and CDR2 LQKENI. This CDR3 contains 16 residues.

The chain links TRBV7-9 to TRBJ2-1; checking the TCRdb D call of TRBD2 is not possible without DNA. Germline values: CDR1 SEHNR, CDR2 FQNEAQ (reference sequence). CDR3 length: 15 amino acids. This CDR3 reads CASSLELAGVSEQFF.

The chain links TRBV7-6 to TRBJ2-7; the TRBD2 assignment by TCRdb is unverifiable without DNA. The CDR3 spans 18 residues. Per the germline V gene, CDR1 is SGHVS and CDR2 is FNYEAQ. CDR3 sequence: CASSRGLAGGGNSYEQYF.

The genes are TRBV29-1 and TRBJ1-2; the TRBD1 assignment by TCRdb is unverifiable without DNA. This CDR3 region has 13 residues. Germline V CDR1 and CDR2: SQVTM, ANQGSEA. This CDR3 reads CSVTQPGNYGYTF.

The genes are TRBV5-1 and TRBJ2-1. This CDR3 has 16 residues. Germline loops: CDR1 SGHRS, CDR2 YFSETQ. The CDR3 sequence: CASSLVLTTLYNEQFF.

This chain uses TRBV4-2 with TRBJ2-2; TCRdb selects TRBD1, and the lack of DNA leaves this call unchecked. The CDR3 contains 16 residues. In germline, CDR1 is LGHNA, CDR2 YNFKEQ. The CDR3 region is CASSHSGRGNTGELFF.

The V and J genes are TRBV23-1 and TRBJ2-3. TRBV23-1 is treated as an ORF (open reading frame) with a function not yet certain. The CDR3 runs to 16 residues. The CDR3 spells CASSQSMQAMMYTQYF.

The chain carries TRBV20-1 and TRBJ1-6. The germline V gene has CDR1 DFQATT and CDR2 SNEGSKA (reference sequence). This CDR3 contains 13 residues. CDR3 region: CSARTPPEWSLHF.

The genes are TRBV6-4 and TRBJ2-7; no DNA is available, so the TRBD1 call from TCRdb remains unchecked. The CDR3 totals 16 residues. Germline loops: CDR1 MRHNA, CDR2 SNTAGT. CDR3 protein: CASSDSISRGYRQGYF.

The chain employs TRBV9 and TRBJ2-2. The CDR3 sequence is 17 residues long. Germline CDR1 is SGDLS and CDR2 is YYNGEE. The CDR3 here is CASSVEHAGANTGELFF.

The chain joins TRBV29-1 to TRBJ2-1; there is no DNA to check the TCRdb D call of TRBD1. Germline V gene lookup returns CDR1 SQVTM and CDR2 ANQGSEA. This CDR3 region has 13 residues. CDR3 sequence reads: CSGGGKTYNEQFF.

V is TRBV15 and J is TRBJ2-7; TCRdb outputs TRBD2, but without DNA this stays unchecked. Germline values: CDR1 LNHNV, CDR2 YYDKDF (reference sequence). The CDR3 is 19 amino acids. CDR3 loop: CATSRGNLRGRALSYEQYF.

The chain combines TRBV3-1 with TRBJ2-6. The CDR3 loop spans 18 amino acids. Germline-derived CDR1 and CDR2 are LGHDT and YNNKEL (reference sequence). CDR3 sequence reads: CASSPNAERSGGANVLTF.

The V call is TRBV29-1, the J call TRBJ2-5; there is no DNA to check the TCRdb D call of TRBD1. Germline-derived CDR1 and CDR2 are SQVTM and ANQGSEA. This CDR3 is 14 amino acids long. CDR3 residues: CSVEDLRGPETQYF.

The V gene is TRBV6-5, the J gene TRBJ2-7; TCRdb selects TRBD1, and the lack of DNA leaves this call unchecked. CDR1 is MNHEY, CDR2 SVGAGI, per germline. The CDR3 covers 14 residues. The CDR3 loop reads CASSSRAVFYEQYF.

This CDR3 is CASSLASSGRTDTQYF. The rearrangement uses TRBV5-1 and TRBJ2-3; checking the TCRdb D call of TRBD2 is not possible without DNA. There are 16 residues in the CDR3. CDR1 and CDR2 (germline): SGHRS, YFSETQ.

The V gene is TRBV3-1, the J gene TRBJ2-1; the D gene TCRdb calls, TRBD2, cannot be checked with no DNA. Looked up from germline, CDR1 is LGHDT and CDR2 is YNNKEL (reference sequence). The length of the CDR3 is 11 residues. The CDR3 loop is CASLSDNEQFF.

CDR3 residues: CASSSAGIGAYEQYF. The chain employs TRBV12-3 or TRBV12-4 and TRBJ2-7; there is no DNA to check the TCRdb D call of TRBD1. The CDR3 has 15 residues.

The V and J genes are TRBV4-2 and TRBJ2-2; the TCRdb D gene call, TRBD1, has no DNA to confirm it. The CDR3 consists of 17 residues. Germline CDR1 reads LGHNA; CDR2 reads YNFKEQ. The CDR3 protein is CASSQVQTGTGGWELFF.

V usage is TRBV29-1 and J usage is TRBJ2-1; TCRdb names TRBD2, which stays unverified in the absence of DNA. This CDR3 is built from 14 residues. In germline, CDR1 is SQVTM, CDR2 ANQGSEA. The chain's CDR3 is CSAGGTSFHNEQFF.

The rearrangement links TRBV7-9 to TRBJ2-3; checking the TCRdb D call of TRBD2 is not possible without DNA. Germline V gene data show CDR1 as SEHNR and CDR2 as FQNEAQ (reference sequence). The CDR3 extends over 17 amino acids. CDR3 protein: CASSSGGTSGSIDTQYF.

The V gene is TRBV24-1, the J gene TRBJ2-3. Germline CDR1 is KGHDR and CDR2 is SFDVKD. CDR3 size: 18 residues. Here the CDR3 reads CATSDPDGSSTSTDTQYF.

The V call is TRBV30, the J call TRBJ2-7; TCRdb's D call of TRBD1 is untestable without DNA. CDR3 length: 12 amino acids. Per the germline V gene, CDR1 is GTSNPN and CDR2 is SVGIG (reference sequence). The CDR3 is CAWSRQGNEQYF. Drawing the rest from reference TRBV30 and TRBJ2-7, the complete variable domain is SQTIHQWPATLVQPVGSPLSLECTVEGTSNPNLYWYRQAAGRGLQLLFYSVGIGQISSEVPQNLSASRPQDRQFILSSKKLLLSDSGFYLCAWSRQGNEQYFGPGTRLTVT.